Following are 11 T cell receptor beta chains from one sample sequenced in a study of blood T cell repertoires in COVID-19. Measured with immunoSEQ multiplex PCR; TCRdb has only the in-frame clones, and not every one. The table shows roughly 290,000 clones, with over 75% occurring only once. The sequenced material came from PBMCs or T cells enriched from blood (not recorded which). Source of these receptors: a woman in her thirties who had recovered from COVID-19.

V and J are TRBV24-1 and TRBJ2-7, with D perhaps TRBD2 (5 bases). CDR3 size: 14 residues. V lost 5 bases and J lost 0, with 10 bases in between. Germline lookup yields CDR1 KGHDR and CDR2 SFDVKD. The CDR3 protein is CATSARGISYEQYF. As DNA, the CDR3 is TGTGCCACCAGTGCCCGGGGAATCTCCTACGAGCAGTACTTC.

This chain connects TRBV28 to TRBJ1-5; D remains unclear. V lost 6 bases, J lost 0 bases, and 21 bases lay in between. In germline, CDR1 is MDHEN, CDR2 SYDVKM. CDR3 length: 18 amino acids. The CDR3 here is CASSVFLRRSSSNQPQHF. CDR3 bases: TGTGCCAGCAGCGTCTTCCTCCGTAGGTCTAGTAGCAATCAGCCCCAGCATTTT.

This sequence joins TRBV7-9 and TRBJ1-6; no firm D call. The V gene lost 3 bases and the J gene lost 7 bases, with 13 bases spanning the gap. Per the germline V gene, CDR1 is SEHNR and CDR2 is FQNEAQ (reference sequence). The CDR3 has 15 amino acids. Written as DNA, the CDR3 is TGTGCCAGCAGCTTGGCCCGTTCCGTAAATTCACCCCTCCACTTT. Translated: CASSLARSVNSPLHF.

CDR3 region: CASSSGDSFIFYGYTF. DNA of the CDR3: TGTGCCAGCAGTTCGGGCGACAGTTTTATCTTCTATGGCTACACCTTC. This chain uses TRBV6-5 with TRBJ1-2, with D tentatively TRBD1 (5 bases). The germline V gene has CDR1 MNHEY and CDR2 SVGAGI. The CDR3 covers 16 residues. V shed 4 bases and J shed 4 bases, with 19 bases lying between them.

This clone was seen at least ten times. The CDR3 loop reads CATSRGTGDYNEQFF. DNA for the CDR3: TGTGCCACCAGCAGAGGGACAGGGGACTACAATGAGCAGTTCTTC. V gene TRBV15 combines with J gene TRBJ2-1; 9 bases are shared with TRBD1. There are 15 residues in the CDR3. In germline, CDR1 is LNHNV, CDR2 YYDKDF (reference sequence). The V gene end was trimmed by 1 base and the J gene end by 3 bases; junction bases not matched to a gene: 1. Based on the CDR3 plus reference TRBV15 and TRBJ2-1, the full variable domain is DAMVIQNPRYQVTQFGKPVTLSCSQTLNHNVMYWYQQKSSQAPKLLFHYYDKDFNNEADTPDNFQSRRPNTSFCFLDIRSPGLGDTAMYLCATSRGTGDYNEQFFGPGTRLTVL.

The rearrangement joins TRBV19 to TRBJ1-1; TRBD1 might be the D (6 bases). Trimming took 5 bases from V and 0 from J, leaving 16 bases between them. CDR3 length: 16 residues. From germline, CDR1 is LNHDA and CDR2 SQIVND (reference sequence). DNA for the CDR3: TGTGCCAGTAGTCCCCGGACAGAGTACATGAACACTGAAGCTTTCTTT. Encoded protein: CASSPRTEYMNTEAFF.

V is TRBV12-3 or TRBV12-4 and J is TRBJ2-5; TRBD2 might be the D (6 bases). The length of the CDR3 is 13 residues. V was shortened by 6 bases and J by 4 bases, with 12 bases between the two germline ends. CDR3 nucleotides: TGTGCCAGCAGGCCGCGGGACTCAGAGACCCAGTACTTC. Amino acid sequence: CASRPRDSETQYF.

This chain joins TRBV5-1 and TRBJ1-2; perhaps TRBD1 as D (6 bases). This CDR3 region has 14 residues. The V end lost 3 bases, the J end lost 8 bases, and 17 bases lay between the germline ends. From germline, CDR1 is SGHRS and CDR2 YFSETQ. In nucleotides, the CDR3 is TGCGCCAGCAGCTCAGGGGTCACGGAATACGGCTACACCTTC. Its translation: CASSSGVTEYGYTF.

CDR3 residues: CASRDGTGSGANVLTF. The CDR3 nucleotides are TGTGCCAGCAGGGACGGGACAGGGTCCGGGGCCAACGTCCTGACTTTC. V is TRBV27 and J is TRBJ2-6, with 9 nucleotides matching TRBD1. CDR3 length: 16 residues. V lost 6 bases, J lost 4 bases, and 7 bases stayed unmatched. In germline, CDR1 is MNHEY, CDR2 SMNVEV (reference sequence).

This clone appeared a few times. J is TRBJ1-5 and V is TRBV6-1; TRBD1 agrees at 7 bases. The CDR3 is 13 residues long. CDR1 is MNHNS and CDR2 is SASEGT in the germline V gene. J was trimmed by 7 bases and V by 2 bases; bases with no gene match: 2. Here the CDR3 DNA reads TGTGCCAGCAGTGAACGGGACAGCCAGCCCCAGCATTTT. Its protein is CASSERDSQPQHF.

This rearrangement joins TRBV2 to TRBJ1-2; D perhaps matches TRBD1 (5 bases). Germline CDR1 and CDR2: SNHLY and FYNNEI. The CDR3 spans 14 residues. Trimming stripped 7 bases from V and 6 bases from J, with 18 bases between. This CDR3 is CASKWQGRFNGYTF. CDR3 sequence (DNA): TGTGCCAGCAAGTGGCAGGGTCGATTTAATGGCTACACCTTC.